A selection of T cell receptor beta chains follows, all from one sample in a study of OX40 agonist ivuxolimab in advanced cancers. TCRdb's table, derived via immunoSEQ multiplex PCR, lists solely in-frame clones and lacks some. The table records 35,000 to 45,000 clones, 85% to 90% of them present only once. Sample: CD4+ or CD8+ T cells sorted from blood, taken in a trial of the OX40 agonist ivuxolimab. Receptor source: an adult with an advanced solid tumor such as melanoma, head and neck, liver or kidney cancer. Both conserved end residues are part of each CDR3. D genes are given only for firm matches. Clone size is given for some rows only: seen once, a few or many times, or a class if the clone is expanded.

CDR3 | DNA | D | J | V | size
CASSEGSGRGYEQYF | TGTGCCAGCAGCGAGGGGAGCGGGAGAGGGTACGAGCAGTACTTC | TRBD2 | TRBJ2-7 | TRBV9 | .
CASSRDTLNTEAFF | TGCGCCAGCAGCCGGGACACTCTGAACACTGAAGCTTTCTTT | . | TRBJ1-1 | TRBV5-1 | .
CASSSGTYNEQFF | TGTGCCAGCAGCTCGGGGACCTACAATGAGCAGTTCTTC | . | TRBJ2-1 | TRBV7-3 | .
CASSLPNEQFF | TGTGCCAGCAGCTTGCCGAATGAGCAGTTCTTC | . | TRBJ2-1 | TRBV7-9 | .
CASVLDAYSGNTIYF | TGTGCCAGTGTACTGGACGCCTACTCTGGAAACACCATATATTTT | . | TRBJ1-3 | TRBV2 | .
CATSKGGPVTGELFF | TGTGCCACCAGCAAGGGGGGGCCGGTCACCGGGGAGCTGTTTTTT | . | TRBJ2-2 | TRBV15 | .
CASSLIQSGNTIYF | TGTGCCAGCAGCTTAATACAGTCCGGAAACACCATATATTTT | . | TRBJ1-3 | TRBV28 | .
CATGTGSYEQYF | TGTGCCACCGGGACAGGATCCTACGAGCAGTACTTC | TRBD1 | TRBJ2-7 | TRBV5-6 | .
CASSESAGGNQPQHF | TGTGCCAGCAGTGAATCGGCAGGGGGCAATCAGCCCCAGCATTTT | . | TRBJ1-5 | TRBV2 | once
CASSLGAGRRNATNEKLFF | TGTGCCAGCAGCTTAGGGGCGGGCCGACGAAATGCAACTAATGAAAAACTGTTTTTT | . | TRBJ1-4 | TRBV7-6 | .
CAGRGTSAGEQYF | TGTGCCGGAAGGGGGACTAGCGCGGGCGAGCAGTACTTC | TRBD2 | TRBJ2-7 | TRBV30 | .
CASSKRTGAGEETQYF | TGCGCCAGCAGTAAACGGACAGGGGCTGGGGAAGAGACCCAGTACTTC | TRBD1 | TRBJ2-5 | TRBV10-2 | .
CASRRWGGTGVPDTQYF | TGTGCCAGCAGGCGGTGGGGCGGGACAGGGGTCCCAGATACGCAGTATTTT | TRBD1 | TRBJ2-3 | TRBV5-4 | .
CAISGRGGYEQYF | TGTGCCATCAGTGGGCGGGGAGGGTACGAGCAGTACTTC | TRBD2 | TRBJ2-7 | TRBV10-3 | .
CASSTPDRGWNSPLHF | TGTGCCAGTAGCACACCGGACAGGGGATGGAATTCACCCCTCCACTTT | TRBD1 | TRBJ1-6 | TRBV19 | .
CASSGGTRTGALNTEAFF | TGTGCCAGCAGCGGAGGGACCAGGACAGGGGCCTTGAACACTGAAGCTTTCTTT | TRBD1 | TRBJ1-1 | TRBV11-2 | once
CASSTGLGPYNEQFF | TGTGCCAGCAGCACGGGACTAGGGCCCTACAATGAGCAGTTCTTC | TRBD2 | TRBJ2-1 | TRBV5-4 | few
CASSTGTGYTDTQYF | TGTGCCAGCAGCACCGGGACAGGGTACACAGATACGCAGTATTTT | TRBD1 | TRBJ2-3 | TRBV6-1 | once
CASRMDSVSYEQYF | TGTGCCAGCAGGATGGACTCTGTCTCCTACGAGCAGTACTTC | . | TRBJ2-7 | TRBV6-5 | .
CASSNRQGVHEKLFF | TGTGCCAGTAGTAACCGACAGGGGGTCCATGAAAAACTGTTTTTT | TRBD1 | TRBJ1-4 | TRBV19 | .
CASSPGTGAANYGYTF | TGTGCCAGCAGCCCAGGGACAGGGGCCGCTAACTATGGCTACACCTTC | TRBD1 | TRBJ1-2 | TRBV7-9 | .
CASSKAQGCYEQYF | TGTGCCAGCAGCAAAGCTCAGGGGTGCTACGAGCAGTACTTC | . | TRBJ2-7 | TRBV21-1 | .
CASSPVRQETQYF | TGTGCCAGCAGTCCAGTCCGCCAAGAGACCCAGTACTTC | . | TRBJ2-5 | TRBV6-1 | .
CASRVRDRGSYGYTF | TGTGCCAGTCGGGTCCGGGACAGGGGAAGCTATGGCTACACCTTC | TRBD1 | TRBJ1-2 | TRBV19 | .
CASTDLGYGGYGYTF | TGTGCCAGTACGGATCTGGGCTACGGGGGCTATGGCTACACCTTC | . | TRBJ1-2 | TRBV19 | .
CASSYNRWTDTEAFF | TGTGCCAGCAGTTATAATCGTTGGACGGACACTGAAGCTTTCTTT | . | TRBJ1-1 | TRBV6-5 | .
CASSRPADMNTEAFF | TGTGCCAGCAGCCGCCCGGCGGATATGAACACTGAAGCTTTCTTT | . | TRBJ1-1 | TRBV4-2 | .
CASSEAHRGGRGQPQHF | TGTGCCAGCAGTGAAGCCCACAGGGGAGGGAGGGGTCAGCCCCAGCATTTT | TRBD1 | TRBJ1-5 | TRBV6-1 | .
CASSRQENTEAFF | TGTGCCAGCAGCCGACAGGAGAACACTGAAGCTTTCTTT | . | TRBJ1-1 | TRBV11-2 | few
CASSIAGTAPGEQYF | TGTGCCAGTAGTATTGCCGGGACGGCGCCCGGGGAGCAGTACTTC | . | TRBJ2-7 | TRBV19 | .
CASSVVGELRNEQFF | TGTGCCAGCAGCGTAGTAGGGGAGCTGAGAAATGAGCAGTTCTTC | . | TRBJ2-1 | TRBV9 | .
CASSLGAGPSYEQYF | TGTGCCAGCAGCTTAGGAGCGGGACCATCCTACGAGCAGTACTTC | TRBD2 | TRBJ2-7 | TRBV7-6 | once
CATSRDAGGNQPQHF | TGTGCCACCAGCAGAGATGCAGGGGGCAATCAGCCCCAGCATTTT | . | TRBJ1-5 | TRBV15 | .
CASSLSGVMNEQFF | TGTGCCAGCAGCTTATCAGGTGTGATGAATGAGCAGTTCTTC | . | TRBJ2-1 | TRBV7-9 | .
CASSPETSSETQYF | TGTGCCAGCTCACCGGAGACTTCCTCGGAGACCCAGTACTTC | . | TRBJ2-5 | TRBV18 | .
CASSLITNVGSNTEAFF | TGTGCCAGCAGTTTAATTACGAACGTAGGGTCGAACACTGAAGCTTTCTTT | . | TRBJ1-1 | TRBV28 | .
CASRASPGPEGNQPQHF | TGCGCCAGCAGAGCCTCCCCCGGGCCTGAGGGCAATCAGCCCCAGCATTTT | . | TRBJ1-5 | TRBV10-2 | .
CASSLEGATGEQYF | TGCGCCAGCAGCCTGGAGGGTGCTACGGGCGAGCAGTACTTC | . | TRBJ2-7 | TRBV5-1 | .
CASRTGTGKLYEQYF | TGTGCCAGCAGAACCGGGACAGGGAAACTTTACGAGCAGTACTTC | TRBD1 | TRBJ2-7 | TRBV28 | .
CASSRGTATMNTEAFF | TGTGCCAGCTCACGGGGGACAGCGACAATGAACACTGAAGCTTTCTTT | TRBD1 | TRBJ1-1 | TRBV18 | .
CASSLHGLAGGTDTQYF | TGTGCCAGCAGCCTACATGGACTAGCGGGAGGCACAGATACGCAGTATTTT | TRBD2 | TRBJ2-3 | TRBV7-9 | .
CSVGTPYEQYF | TGCAGCGTCGGAACTCCCTACGAGCAGTACTTC | . | TRBJ2-7 | TRBV29-1 | .
CASSIRFGSQETQYF | TGTGCCAGTAGTATTCGGTTTGGGAGTCAAGAGACCCAGTACTTC | . | TRBJ2-5 | TRBV19 | .
CASSESGPQETQYF | TGCGCCAGCAGTGAGTCGGGACCTCAAGAGACCCAGTACTTC | . | TRBJ2-5 | TRBV10-1 | .
CASKEGLNQETQYF | TGTGCCAGCAAGGAAGGGCTGAACCAAGAGACCCAGTACTTC | . | TRBJ2-5 | TRBV2 | once
CAWGVSEETQYF | TGTGCCTGGGGGGTCAGTGAAGAGACCCAGTACTTC | . | TRBJ2-5 | TRBV30 | .
CASSPPGGGGYTF | TGTGCCAGCTCACCGCCCGGAGGTGGGGGCTACACCTTC | . | TRBJ1-2 | TRBV18 | .
CASRNPLTANYGYTF | TGTGCCAGCAGAAATCCCCTGACAGCTAACTATGGCTACACCTTC | . | TRBJ1-2 | TRBV28 | .
CASSLGTYEQYF | TGTGCCAGCAGCCTCGGAACTTACGAGCAGTACTTC | . | TRBJ2-7 | TRBV5-6 | .
CASSEFPQTQETQYF | TGTGCCAGCAGTGAATTCCCCCAGACTCAAGAGACCCAGTACTTC | . | TRBJ2-5 | TRBV6-1 | .
CASSFLPLETQYF | TGTGCCAGCAGCTTCTTACCCCTCGAGACCCAGTACTTC | . | TRBJ2-5 | TRBV5-4 | .
CASSTGGYEQYF | TGTGCCAGTAGTACAGGGGGTTACGAGCAGTACTTC | TRBD1 | TRBJ2-7 | TRBV19 | .